Shown below are 13 T cell receptor beta chains from a single sample sequenced in a study of radiotherapy plus CTLA-4 blockade in lung cancer. Generated by immunoSEQ multiplex PCR, the TCRdb table keeps only in-frame clones and is missing some. The sample holds about 51,000 clones, 79% seen once. The sample consisted of peripheral blood, taken from a patient treated with radiotherapy plus ipilimumab. All receptors derive from a human donor with non-small cell lung cancer who had a complete response to radiotherapy plus ipilimumab.

The J gene is TRBJ2-3, the V gene TRBV4-1; 7 bases map to TRBD2. After removal of 1 base from V and 1 base from J, the junction contained 2 bases not matched to a gene. Germline CDR1 is MGHRA and CDR2 is YSYEKL. The CDR3 is made up of 15 amino acids. The CDR3 protein is CASSQGGGRTDTQYF. Here the CDR3 DNA reads TGCGCCAGCAGCCAAGGCGGGGGACGCACAGATACGCAGTATTTT.

This clone appeared a few times. The chain combines TRBV19 with TRBJ1-5; 7 bases align to TRBD1. Germline assignment: CDR1 LNHDA and CDR2 SQIVND (reference sequence). The CDR3 contains 14 residues. V shed 2 bases, J shed 6 bases, and the junction held 4 bases outside the gene matches. The CDR3, as DNA: TGTGCCAGTAGTATAAAGGGGGCGATTCAGCCCCAGCATTTT. It yields the protein CASSIKGAIQPQHF.

The chain employs TRBV30 and TRBJ2-2, with 11 bases that match TRBD1. The V segment lost 2 bases and the J segment 4 bases; nucleotides outside the gene matches: 6. This CDR3 region has 16 residues. Germline assignment: CDR1 GTSNPN and CDR2 SVGIG (reference sequence). CDR3 sequence (DNA): TGTGCCTGGAGTCATTCCGGGACAGGGGGCACCGGGGAGCTGTTTTTT. It specifies CAWSHSGTGGTGELFF.

The V gene is TRBV4-3, the J gene TRBJ2-1; perhaps TRBD1 as D (6 bases). V gave up 1 base and J gave up 5 bases, with 15 bases separating them. Germline loops: CDR1 LGHNA, CDR2 YSLEER. The length of the CDR3 is 16 residues. In nucleotides, the CDR3 is TGCGCCAGCAGCCAAGTACTAAGATCAGGGGACAATGAGCAGTTCTTC. As protein: CASSQVLRSGDNEQFF.

The chain links TRBV10-3 to TRBJ2-1; TRBD2 matches at 9 bases. The CDR3 sequence is 15 residues long. Germline V gene data show CDR1 as ENHRY and CDR2 as SYGVKD. Unmatched junction bases numbered 13, after V lost 11 bases and J lost 5 bases. CDR3 in amino acids: CASVSPGGGDNEQFF. CDR3 coding DNA: TGTGCCTCTGTCAGCCCGGGCGGGGGGGACAATGAGCAGTTCTTC.

The chain carries TRBV19 and TRBJ1-6, with D uncertain. Germline CDR1 is LNHDA and CDR2 is SQIVND (reference sequence). This CDR3 region has 16 residues. With 5 bases removed from V and 0 bases from J, the gap between germline ends came to 11 bases. CDR3 sequence (DNA): TGTGCCAGTAGTCTCGGCGGGAGCTCCTATAATTCACCCCTCCACTTT. Protein product: CASSLGGSSYNSPLHF.

J is TRBJ2-5 and V is TRBV10-2; 8 bases are shared with TRBD2. The CDR3 spans 13 residues. J lost 5 bases, V lost 6 bases, and 5 bases had no gene match. CDR1 and CDR2 (germline): WSHSY, SAAADI. CDR3 protein: CASSTSGRETQYF. In DNA form, the CDR3 reads TGCGCCAGCAGCACTAGCGGTAGGGAGACCCAGTACTTC.

This clone has just a few counts. The chain joins TRBV4-1 to TRBJ1-5, with a weak D call TRBD1 (5 bases). The CDR3 has 18 amino acids. Trimming pared 1 base from V and 4 bases from J, leaving 20 bases between. Germline loops: CDR1 MGHRA, CDR2 YSYEKL. CDR3 sequence reads: CASSQGWMMGRGNQPQHF. CDR3 DNA sequence: TGCGCCAGCAGCCAAGGGTGGATGATGGGGCGCGGTAATCAGCCCCAGCATTTT.

A single count supports this clone. The chain recombines TRBV5-1 with TRBJ2-1; 10 bases map to TRBD2. The CDR3 consists of 15 residues. Germline V CDR1 and CDR2: SGHRS, YFSETQ. After removal of 2 bases from V and 7 bases from J, the junction contained 6 bases not matched to a gene. In nucleotides, the CDR3 is TGCGCCAGCAGCTTCGGCAGCGGGAGGGCAAATGAGCAGTTCTTC. Its protein is CASSFGSGRANEQFF.

This clone was seen only a few times. This sequence joins TRBV2 and TRBJ1-3; D unclear. V lost 6 bases to trimming and J lost 0 bases, with 15 bases between them. The CDR3 runs to 16 residues. Germline CDR1 SNHLY, CDR2 FYNNEI. In DNA, the CDR3 is TGTGCCAGCAGGGGCGCCGTAGGTAGCTCTGGAAACACCATATATTTT. Residues: CASRGAVGSSGNTIYF.

The chain uses TRBV30 and TRBJ1-1; the D gene is possibly TRBD1 (5 bases). V was trimmed by 3 bases and J by 7 bases, leaving 9 bases between them. This CDR3 spans 11 amino acids. CDR1 and CDR2 (germline): GTSNPN, SVGIG (reference sequence). This CDR3 reads CAWSSQGEAFF. DNA of the CDR3: TGTGCCTGGAGCTCTCAGGGTGAAGCTTTCTTT.

V and J are TRBV30 and TRBJ1-4; D is possibly TRBD1 (5 bases). The V and J ends lost 2 bases and 8 bases respectively, with 15 bases between them. CDR3 length equals 14 residues. Germline-derived CDR1 and CDR2 are GTSNPN and SVGIG (reference sequence). CDR3 DNA: TGTGCCTGGAGTAACACCAGGGAGGGCGAAAAACTGTTTTTT. Amino acid sequence: CAWSNTREGEKLFF.

The gene calls are TRBV4-3 and TRBJ1-4; 9 nucleotides line up with TRBD1. The V gene end was trimmed by 1 base and the J gene end by 13 bases; junction bases not matched to a gene: 10. The germline V gene has CDR1 LGHNA and CDR2 YSLEER. This CDR3 has 15 amino acids. The DNA for the CDR3 is TGCGCCAGCAGCCAAGCGGGACAGGGCGCCTCTGGACTGTTTTTT. Its translation is CASSQAGQGASGLFF.